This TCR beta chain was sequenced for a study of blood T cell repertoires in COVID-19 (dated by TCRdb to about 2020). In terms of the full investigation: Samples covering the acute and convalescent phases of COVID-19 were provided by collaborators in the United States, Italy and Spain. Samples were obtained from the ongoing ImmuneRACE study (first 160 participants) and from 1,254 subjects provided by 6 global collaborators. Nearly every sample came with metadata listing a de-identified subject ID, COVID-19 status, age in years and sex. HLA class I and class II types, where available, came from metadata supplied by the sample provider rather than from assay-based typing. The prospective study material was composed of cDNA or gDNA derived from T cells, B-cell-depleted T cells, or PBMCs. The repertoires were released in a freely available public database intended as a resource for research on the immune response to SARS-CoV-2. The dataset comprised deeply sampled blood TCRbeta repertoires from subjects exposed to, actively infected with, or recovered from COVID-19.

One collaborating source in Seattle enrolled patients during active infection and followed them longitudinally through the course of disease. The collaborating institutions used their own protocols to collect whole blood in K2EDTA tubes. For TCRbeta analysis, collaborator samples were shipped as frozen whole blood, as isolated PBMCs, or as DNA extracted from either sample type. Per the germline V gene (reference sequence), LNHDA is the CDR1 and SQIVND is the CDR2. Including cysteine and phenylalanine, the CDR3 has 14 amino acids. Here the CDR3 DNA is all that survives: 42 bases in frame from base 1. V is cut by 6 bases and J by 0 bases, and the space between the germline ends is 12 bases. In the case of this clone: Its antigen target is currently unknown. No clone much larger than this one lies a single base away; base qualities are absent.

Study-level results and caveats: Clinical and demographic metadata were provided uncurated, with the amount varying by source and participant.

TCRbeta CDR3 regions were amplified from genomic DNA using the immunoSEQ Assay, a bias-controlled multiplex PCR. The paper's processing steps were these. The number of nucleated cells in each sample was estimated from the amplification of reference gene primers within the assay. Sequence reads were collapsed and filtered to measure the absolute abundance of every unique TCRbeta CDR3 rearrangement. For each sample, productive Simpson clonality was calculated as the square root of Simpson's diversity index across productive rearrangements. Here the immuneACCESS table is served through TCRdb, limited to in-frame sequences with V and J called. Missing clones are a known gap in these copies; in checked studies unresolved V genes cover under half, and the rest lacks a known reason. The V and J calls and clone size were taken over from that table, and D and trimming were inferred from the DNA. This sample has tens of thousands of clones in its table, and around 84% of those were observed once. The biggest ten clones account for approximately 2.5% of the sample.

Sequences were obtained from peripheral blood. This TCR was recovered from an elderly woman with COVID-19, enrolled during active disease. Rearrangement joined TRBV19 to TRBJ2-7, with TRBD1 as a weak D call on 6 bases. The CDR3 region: CASRYRAFSYEQYF. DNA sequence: TGTGCCAGTAGATACAGGGCCTTCTCCTACGAGCAGTACTTC.